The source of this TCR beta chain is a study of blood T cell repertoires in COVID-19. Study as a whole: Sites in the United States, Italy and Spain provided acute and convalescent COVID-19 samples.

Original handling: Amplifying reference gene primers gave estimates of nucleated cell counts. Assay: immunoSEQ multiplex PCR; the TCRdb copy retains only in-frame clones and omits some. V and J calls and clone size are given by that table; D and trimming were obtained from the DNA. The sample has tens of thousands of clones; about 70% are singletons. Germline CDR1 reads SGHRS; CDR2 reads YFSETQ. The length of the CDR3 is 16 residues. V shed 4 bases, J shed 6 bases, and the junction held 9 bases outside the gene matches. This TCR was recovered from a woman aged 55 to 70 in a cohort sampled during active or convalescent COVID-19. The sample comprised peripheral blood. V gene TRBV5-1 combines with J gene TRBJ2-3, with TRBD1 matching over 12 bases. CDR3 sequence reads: CASSKGQGAPMDTQYF. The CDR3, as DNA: TGCGCCAGCAGCAAGGGACAGGGGGCGCCTATGGATACGCAGTATTTT.